At least ten counts were recorded for the clone carrying this TCR beta chain. Sample time point: persistent/refractory GD, antithyroid drugs over 5 years with positive TRAb. The TCR library was made from RNA that had been extracted from PBMCs in TRIzol. The ends were cut back, 7 bases at V and 1 base at J, with 17 bases in the middle. Germline V CDR1 and CDR2: MNHNS, SASEGT. This CDR3 spans 15 amino acids. Arm-PCR of CDR3 regions with iRepertoire HTBI primers generated TCR beta libraries. Original processing notes: Sample data revealed under 75 TRBV and more than 13 TRBJ segments. TCRdb recomputed calls from the multiplex PCR reads with MiXCR, one row per CDR3 protein. TCRdb, not the original authors, processed these V and J calls. The repertoire includes around 300,000 distinct CDR3 sequences, approximately 20% of them detected once, and more than 50% sits in the top ten. The data originate from a study of regulatory T cells in long-lasting Graves disease.

The clonotype comes from a female donor with Graves disease. This specimen consisted of peripheral blood mononuclear cells (PBMCs), obtained when the disease was refractory, from a patient treated with antithyroid drugs. This chain connects TRBV6-1 to TRBJ2-7; perhaps TRBD1 as D (6 bases). The CDR3 is CASTRDTRFSYEQYF. The DNA for the CDR3 is TGTGCCAGCACCAGGGACACTAGATTTTCCTACGAGCAGTACTTC.